One and the same sample provided the 6 T cell receptor beta chains below, sequenced in a study of T cells in Graves' hyperthyroidism and ophthalmopathy. Using RNA transcripts as the source, TCR beta CDR3 regions were amplified. A first-round RT-PCR of the TCR CDR3 used the HTBI primer set. Each CDR3 protein gets one entry after TCRdb re-called the multiplex PCR reads with MiXCR. The sample carries some 250,000 distinct CDR3 sequences, nearly 15% recorded once. Sequencing was done on a sample of blood. These receptors were taken from a woman aged 45-60 years with Graves' hyperthyroidism that later progressed to Graves' ophthalmopathy.

This chain connects TRBV29-1 to TRBJ2-7; tentative D call: TRBD1 (6 bases). The V gene's germline CDR1 is SQVTM and CDR2 ANQGSEA. With 3 bases removed from V and 6 bases from J, the gap between germline ends came to 15 bases. This CDR3 has 13 residues. The CDR3 is CSVEEIQGIEQYF. CDR3 DNA sequence: TGCAGCGTTGAGGAAATACAGGGTATCGAGCAGTACTTC.

This clonotype was seen only a few times. The V and J genes are TRBV9 and TRBJ2-7, with TRBD1 matching over 10 bases. The CDR3 loop spans 15 amino acids. The J segment lost 5 bases and the V segment lost 0 bases, leaving 5 bases of the junction unmatched. Germline V gives CDR1 SGDLS, CDR2 YYNGEE. The chain's CDR3 is CASSVAKDRGHEQYF. The CDR3 bases are TGTGCCAGCAGCGTAGCTAAAGACAGGGGGCACGAGCAGTACTTC.

The rearrangement uses TRBV2 and TRBJ1-2, with 12 bases matching TRBD1. Looked up from germline, CDR1 is SNHLY and CDR2 is FYNNEI. The CDR3 contains 13 residues. Germline trimming cut 7 bases from V and 8 bases from J; bases unmatched to any gene: 5. The CDR3 sequence: CASTGTGGKGYTF. The CDR3 bases are TGTGCCAGCACCGGGACAGGGGGCAAGGGCTACACCTTC.

This clonotype was seen repeatedly, ten times or more. V and J are TRBV12-3 or TRBV12-4 and TRBJ1-5; possible D gene TRBD1, 6 bases. V was cut by 1 base and J by 2 bases, with 12 bases left in between. This CDR3 is built from 16 residues. The CDR3 nucleotides are TGTGCCAGCAGTTTAGGTGTGGGACACGGCAATCAGCCCCAGCATTTT. Translation: CASSLGVGHGNQPQHF.

This clonotype was counted many times. V gene TRBV5-6 combines with J gene TRBJ2-1, with D tentatively TRBD1 (6 bases). Trimming shortened V by 4 bases and J by 11 bases, and 19 bases separated the two germline ends. The CDR3 is 14 amino acids. Germline assignment: CDR1 SGHDT and CDR2 YYEEEE. For the CDR3, the DNA is TGTGCCAGCAGCCAGGCGCAGGGGCTAAGGAAGCAGTTCTTC. Protein sequence: CASSQAQGLRKQFF.

This clonotype was counted many times. The J gene is TRBJ2-5, the V gene TRBV20-1; D remains ambiguous. CDR3 length: 14 residues. V was cut by 3 bases and J by 5 bases, with 16 bases left in between. Germline V gene data show CDR1 as DFQATT and CDR2 as SNEGSKA (reference sequence). The CDR3: CSARGILGLETQYF. CDR3 nucleotides: TGCAGTGCTAGGGGCATCTTAGGGTTGGAGACCCAGTACTTC.